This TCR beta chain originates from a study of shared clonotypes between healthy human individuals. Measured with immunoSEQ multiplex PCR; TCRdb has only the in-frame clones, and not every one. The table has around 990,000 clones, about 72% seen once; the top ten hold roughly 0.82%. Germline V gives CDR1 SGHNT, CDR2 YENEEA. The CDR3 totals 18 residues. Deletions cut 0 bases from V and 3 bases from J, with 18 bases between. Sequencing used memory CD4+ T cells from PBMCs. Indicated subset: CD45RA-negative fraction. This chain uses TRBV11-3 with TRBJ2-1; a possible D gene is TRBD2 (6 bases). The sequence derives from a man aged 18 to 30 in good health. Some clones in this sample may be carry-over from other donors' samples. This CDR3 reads CASSLEGGPTGLYNEQFF. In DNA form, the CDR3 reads TGTGCCAGCAGCTTAGAGGGGGGACCGACGGGACTCTACAATGAGCAGTTCTTC.